A single sample gave rise to the 22 T cell receptor beta chains below, sequenced in a study of CD8+CD57+ T cells in acquired aplastic anemia. Before being chosen for sequencing, patients had shown CD8+CD57+ cell expansion by flow cytometry. Investigators profiled TCR beta VDJ and CDR3 from genomic DNA template. Each CDR3 protein is one row after TCRdb ran MiXCR on the reads. This sample has approximately 300,000 distinct CDR3 sequences, with approximately 58% found just once. Sample: sorted CD4+, CD8+, or CD8+CD57+ T cells (not recorded which) from PBMCs. The receptors were sampled from a human donor with aplastic anemia.

The chain uses TRBV20-1 and TRBJ1-6, with no clear D. Germline V lookup: CDR1 DFQATT, CDR2 SNEGSKA (reference sequence). Trimming shortened V by 6 bases and J by 2 bases, and 8 bases separated the two germline ends. CDR3 length: 13 amino acids. CDR3 protein: CSAKETYNSPLHF. CDR3 nucleotide sequence: TGCAGTGCGAAGGAGACCTATAATTCACCCCTCCACTTT.

The rearrangement joins TRBV7-9 to TRBJ2-5; 9 positions agree with TRBD1. Germline CDR1 reads SEHNR; CDR2 reads FQNEAQ (reference sequence). The CDR3 loop spans 15 amino acids. With V trimmed by 1 base and J by 2 bases, 2 bases remained unmatched. CDR3 nucleotides: TGTGCCAGCAGCTTAGGGGACAGGGATCAAGAGACCCAGTACTTC. It translates to CASSLGDRDQETQYF.

The chain uses TRBV5-1 and TRBJ1-4; weak D call: TRBD1 (5 bases). This CDR3 region has 13 residues. V dropped 6 bases and J dropped 4 bases, with 10 bases sitting between them. In germline, CDR1 is SGHRS, CDR2 YFSETQ. The CDR3 loop reads CASKGANNEKLFF. The CDR3 bases are TGCGCCAGCAAAGGGGCAAATAATGAAAAACTGTTTTTT.

The chain has TRBV2 and TRBJ2-5; D is uncertain. The CDR3 has 12 residues. Germline CDR1 is SNHLY and CDR2 is FYNNEI. V was shortened by 5 bases and J by 5 bases, with 9 bases between the two germline ends. The CDR3 nucleotides read TGTGCCAGCAGTCAGTCCGGGGAGACCCAGTACTTC. Translating gives CASSQSGETQYF.

This clonotype was seen repeatedly, ten times or more. This chain joins TRBV5-1 and TRBJ2-3; D is unresolved. From germline, CDR1 is SGHRS and CDR2 YFSETQ. Trimming removed 5 bases from V and 3 bases from J, with 10 bases in between. CDR3 length: 13 residues. The DNA of the CDR3 is TGCGCCAGCAGTCCACAGCCGACAGATACGCAGTATTTT. Translated, it gives CASSPQPTDTQYF.

This clonotype was observed a handful of times. The chain combines TRBV12-3 or TRBV12-4 with TRBJ1-2; D unresolved. The germline V and J ends were trimmed by 4 bases and 4 bases, with 7 bases remaining between them. The CDR3 has 12 residues. The DNA for the CDR3 is TGTGCCAGCAGTTCCGAGGGCTATGGCTACACCTTC. Residues: CASSSEGYGYTF.

This clonotype was observed many times. The chain joins TRBV5-6 to TRBJ2-5, with 12 bases lining up with TRBD2. This CDR3 has 17 amino acids. CDR1 is SGHDT, CDR2 YYEEEE, per germline. Germline trimming cut 2 bases from V and 4 bases from J; bases unmatched to any gene: 9. CDR3 in DNA: TGTGCCAGCAGCTTTGGCCTAGCGGGAGGGCTGCGAGAGACCCAGTACTTC. Translated: CASSFGLAGGLRETQYF.

V usage is TRBV2 and J usage is TRBJ1-2; TRBD1 might be the D (6 bases). Deletions cut 5 bases from V and 4 bases from J, with 20 bases between. The CDR3 has 16 residues. In germline, CDR1 is SNHLY, CDR2 FYNNEI. The CDR3 sequence: CASSTSGQRGSYGYTF. CDR3 DNA sequence: TGTGCCAGCAGTACGTCTGGACAGCGAGGTTCCTATGGCTACACCTTC.

This clonotype was seen repeatedly, ten times or more. V usage is TRBV6-5 and J usage is TRBJ1-3, with D possibly being TRBD1 (6 bases). CDR3 length: 17 residues. Trimming took off 7 bases at V and 0 bases at J, with 19 bases between the two ends. Germline V gene lookup returns CDR1 MNHEY and CDR2 SVGAGI. The CDR3 loop reads CASNEQPGGISGNTIYF. The CDR3 DNA reads TGTGCCAGCAACGAACAGCCCGGGGGCATCTCTGGAAACACCATATATTTT.

This clonotype was observed a single time. This chain links TRBV19 with TRBJ1-6; no reliable D call. Deletions cut 1 base from V and 8 bases from J, with 6 bases between. The germline gives CDR1 LNHDA, CDR2 SQIVND (reference sequence). The CDR3 is 13 amino acids. CDR3 nucleotides: TGTGCCAGTAGTATAGGGGCGCATTCACCCCTCCACTTT. It is translated as CASSIGAHSPLHF.

This clonotype appeared once. The chain is built from TRBV5-1 and TRBJ1-1; 7 nucleotides line up with TRBD1. Germline CDR1 reads SGHRS; CDR2 reads YFSETQ. The V gene end was trimmed by 4 bases and the J gene end by 4 bases; junction bases not matched to a gene: 4. This CDR3 is built from 13 residues. The DNA for the CDR3 is TGCGCCAGCAGCGGGGGACAGAGCACTGAAGCTTTCTTT. Its protein is CASSGGQSTEAFF.

The V gene is TRBV2, the J gene TRBJ1-1; a weak D match, TRBD1 (5 bases). The CDR3 spans 16 residues. The V and J ends lost 4 bases and 1 base respectively, with 16 bases between them. Germline V gene lookup returns CDR1 SNHLY and CDR2 FYNNEI. DNA for the CDR3: TGTGCCAGCAGTGTGGGGACTCCGAGACGGAACACTGAAGCTTTCTTT. Translating it yields CASSVGTPRRNTEAFF. Combining the CDR3 with reference TRBV2 and TRBJ1-1 gives the whole variable domain EPEVTQTPSHQVTQMGQEVILRCVPISNHLYFYWYRQILGQKVEFLVSFYNNEISEKSEIFDDQFSVERPDGSNFTLKIRSTKLEDSAMYFCASSVGTPRRNTEAFFGQGTRLTVV.

Details on this clonotype: Since the CDR3 does not end with the conserved phenylalanine or tryptophan, this likely comes from a read error. The DNA is left out, because the CDR3 cannot be placed on it with certainty; the CDR3 is given as TCRdb lists it. CDR3 in amino acids: CATSDSTLAG. The rearrangement uses TRBV24-1 and TRBJ2-5; TRBD2, the table's D call, was not compared with the DNA. Inclusive of both ends, the CDR3 amounts to 10 amino acids. Germline assignment: CDR1 KGHDR and CDR2 SFDVKD.

J is TRBJ2-5 and V is TRBV2; 10 positions agree with TRBD2. Losses at the gene ends were 6 bases for V and 5 bases for J; bases not matched to a gene: 12. The germline V gene has CDR1 SNHLY and CDR2 FYNNEI. This CDR3 spans 16 amino acids. The CDR3 DNA follows: TGTGCCAGCAGCCCACGTAGCGGGAGGTCTTCGGAGACCCAGTACTTC. This translates into CASSPRSGRSSETQYF. The full variable domain, in which reference TRBV2 and TRBJ2-5 provide the parts outside the CDR3, is EPEVTQTPSHQVTQMGQEVILRCVPISNHLYFYWYRQILGQKVEFLVSFYNNEISEKSEIFDDQFSVERPDGSNFTLKIRSTKLEDSAMYFCASSPRSGRSSETQYFGPGTRLLVL.

The chain links TRBV29-1 to TRBJ1-1; no reliable D call. This CDR3 is 13 amino acids long. Germline CDR1 reads SQVTM; CDR2 reads ANQGSEA. Trimming cost V 3 bases and J 0 bases, with 8 bases left between them. Here the CDR3 reads CSVDQALNTEAFF. The CDR3 DNA sequence: TGCAGCGTTGACCAGGCCTTGAACACTGAAGCTTTCTTT.

This clonotype was counted ten times or more. The junction departs from germline at one end; a sequencing error may be responsible. The V call is TRBV2, the J call TRBJ2-2; D is uncertain. The CDR3 sequence is 13 residues long. The germline V gene encodes CDR1 SNHLY and CDR2 FYNNEI. CDR3: CASSKAEVGELFF. As DNA, the CDR3 is TGTGCCAGCAGTAAAGCAGAGGTCGGGGAGCTGTTTTTT.

The chain recombines TRBV2 with TRBJ2-7; D is undetermined. V dropped 6 bases and J dropped 5 bases, with 11 bases sitting between them. From germline, CDR1 is SNHLY and CDR2 FYNNEI. The CDR3 totals 12 residues. The CDR3 coding sequence is TGTGCCAGCAGACCAAGGGTCGACGAGCAGTACTTC. Translating gives CASRPRVDEQYF.

This chain joins TRBV11-2 and TRBJ2-7; D gene uncertain. The germline V gene encodes CDR1 SGHAT and CDR2 FQNNGV. The CDR3 is 14 amino acids. V was shortened by 1 base and J by 0 bases, with 7 bases between the two germline ends. The CDR3 loop is CASSLASFSYEQYF. The CDR3, as DNA: TGTGCCAGCAGCTTAGCGAGCTTCTCCTACGAGCAGTACTTC.

This clonotype came up a few times. This chain connects TRBV20-1 to TRBJ1-1, with no clear D. CDR1 DFQATT and CDR2 SNEGSKA come from the germline V gene (reference sequence). Between the trimmed V and J ends, which lost 1 base and 3 bases, there was a span of 9 bases. CDR3 length: 13 residues. The CDR3, as DNA: TGCAGTGCTAGAGTCCTCTCGGACACTGAAGCTTTCTTT. It translates to CSARVLSDTEAFF.

The sample holds one count of this clonotype. The chain uses TRBV19 and TRBJ1-2; tentative D call: TRBD1 (5 bases). The CDR3 sequence is 15 residues long. Germline lookup yields CDR1 LNHDA and CDR2 SQIVND (reference sequence). V lost 7 bases, J lost 2 bases, and 17 bases lay in between. The CDR3 DNA sequence: TGTGCCAGTACCCCCAAACCCAGGGCGAACTATGGCTACACCTTC. It specifies CASTPKPRANYGYTF.

The CDR3 spells CASSFRESTDTQYF. The CDR3 bases are TGTGCCAGCAGCTTCCGGGAGAGCACAGATACGCAGTATTTT. The chain joins TRBV11-2 to TRBJ2-3, with D possibly matching TRBD2 (6 bases). V was pared by 3 bases and J by 0 bases, with 7 bases between. The length of the CDR3 is 14 residues. Germline loops: CDR1 SGHAT, CDR2 FQNNGV.

This clonotype has a count of ten or more. This chain joins TRBV4-2 and TRBJ2-3; D is undetermined. V was shortened by 0 bases and J by 5 bases, with 12 bases between the two germline ends. Germline loops: CDR1 LGHNA, CDR2 YNFKEQ. CDR3 size: 15 residues. CDR3 in amino acids: CASSQDPSFLDTQYF. CDR3 coding DNA: TGTGCCAGCAGCCAAGATCCTAGTTTTCTAGATACGCAGTATTTT.